Sequencing of this TCR beta chain was carried out in a study of T cell changes during pregnancy in multiple sclerosis. Details on this clone: One junction end does not reproduce the germline sequence, and a read error may be involved.

Assay: immunoSEQ multiplex PCR; the TCRdb copy retains only in-frame clones and omits some. This repertoire shows fewer than 90,000 clones, about 89% found once; its top ten account for about 0.92%. Looked up from germline, CDR1 is SGHTA and CDR2 is FQGNSA. CDR3 size: 12 residues. V and J are TRBV7-2 and TRBJ2-7, with no clear D. The sequencing here drew on peripheral blood, taken in the second trimester of pregnancy. The clonotype originates from a female donor with multiple sclerosis, enrolled in a pregnancy study. The CDR3 protein is CASSLGPYQQYF. The CDR3 DNA sequence: TGTGCCAGCAGCTTGGGCCCCTACCAGCAGTACTTC. The full variable domain, rest sourced from reference TRBV7-2 and TRBJ2-7, is GAGVSQSPSNKVTEKGKDVELRCDPISGHTALYWYRQSLGQGLEFLIYFQGNSAPDKSGLPSDRFSAERTGGSVSTLTIQRTQQEDSAVYLCASSLGPYQQYFGPGTRLTVT.